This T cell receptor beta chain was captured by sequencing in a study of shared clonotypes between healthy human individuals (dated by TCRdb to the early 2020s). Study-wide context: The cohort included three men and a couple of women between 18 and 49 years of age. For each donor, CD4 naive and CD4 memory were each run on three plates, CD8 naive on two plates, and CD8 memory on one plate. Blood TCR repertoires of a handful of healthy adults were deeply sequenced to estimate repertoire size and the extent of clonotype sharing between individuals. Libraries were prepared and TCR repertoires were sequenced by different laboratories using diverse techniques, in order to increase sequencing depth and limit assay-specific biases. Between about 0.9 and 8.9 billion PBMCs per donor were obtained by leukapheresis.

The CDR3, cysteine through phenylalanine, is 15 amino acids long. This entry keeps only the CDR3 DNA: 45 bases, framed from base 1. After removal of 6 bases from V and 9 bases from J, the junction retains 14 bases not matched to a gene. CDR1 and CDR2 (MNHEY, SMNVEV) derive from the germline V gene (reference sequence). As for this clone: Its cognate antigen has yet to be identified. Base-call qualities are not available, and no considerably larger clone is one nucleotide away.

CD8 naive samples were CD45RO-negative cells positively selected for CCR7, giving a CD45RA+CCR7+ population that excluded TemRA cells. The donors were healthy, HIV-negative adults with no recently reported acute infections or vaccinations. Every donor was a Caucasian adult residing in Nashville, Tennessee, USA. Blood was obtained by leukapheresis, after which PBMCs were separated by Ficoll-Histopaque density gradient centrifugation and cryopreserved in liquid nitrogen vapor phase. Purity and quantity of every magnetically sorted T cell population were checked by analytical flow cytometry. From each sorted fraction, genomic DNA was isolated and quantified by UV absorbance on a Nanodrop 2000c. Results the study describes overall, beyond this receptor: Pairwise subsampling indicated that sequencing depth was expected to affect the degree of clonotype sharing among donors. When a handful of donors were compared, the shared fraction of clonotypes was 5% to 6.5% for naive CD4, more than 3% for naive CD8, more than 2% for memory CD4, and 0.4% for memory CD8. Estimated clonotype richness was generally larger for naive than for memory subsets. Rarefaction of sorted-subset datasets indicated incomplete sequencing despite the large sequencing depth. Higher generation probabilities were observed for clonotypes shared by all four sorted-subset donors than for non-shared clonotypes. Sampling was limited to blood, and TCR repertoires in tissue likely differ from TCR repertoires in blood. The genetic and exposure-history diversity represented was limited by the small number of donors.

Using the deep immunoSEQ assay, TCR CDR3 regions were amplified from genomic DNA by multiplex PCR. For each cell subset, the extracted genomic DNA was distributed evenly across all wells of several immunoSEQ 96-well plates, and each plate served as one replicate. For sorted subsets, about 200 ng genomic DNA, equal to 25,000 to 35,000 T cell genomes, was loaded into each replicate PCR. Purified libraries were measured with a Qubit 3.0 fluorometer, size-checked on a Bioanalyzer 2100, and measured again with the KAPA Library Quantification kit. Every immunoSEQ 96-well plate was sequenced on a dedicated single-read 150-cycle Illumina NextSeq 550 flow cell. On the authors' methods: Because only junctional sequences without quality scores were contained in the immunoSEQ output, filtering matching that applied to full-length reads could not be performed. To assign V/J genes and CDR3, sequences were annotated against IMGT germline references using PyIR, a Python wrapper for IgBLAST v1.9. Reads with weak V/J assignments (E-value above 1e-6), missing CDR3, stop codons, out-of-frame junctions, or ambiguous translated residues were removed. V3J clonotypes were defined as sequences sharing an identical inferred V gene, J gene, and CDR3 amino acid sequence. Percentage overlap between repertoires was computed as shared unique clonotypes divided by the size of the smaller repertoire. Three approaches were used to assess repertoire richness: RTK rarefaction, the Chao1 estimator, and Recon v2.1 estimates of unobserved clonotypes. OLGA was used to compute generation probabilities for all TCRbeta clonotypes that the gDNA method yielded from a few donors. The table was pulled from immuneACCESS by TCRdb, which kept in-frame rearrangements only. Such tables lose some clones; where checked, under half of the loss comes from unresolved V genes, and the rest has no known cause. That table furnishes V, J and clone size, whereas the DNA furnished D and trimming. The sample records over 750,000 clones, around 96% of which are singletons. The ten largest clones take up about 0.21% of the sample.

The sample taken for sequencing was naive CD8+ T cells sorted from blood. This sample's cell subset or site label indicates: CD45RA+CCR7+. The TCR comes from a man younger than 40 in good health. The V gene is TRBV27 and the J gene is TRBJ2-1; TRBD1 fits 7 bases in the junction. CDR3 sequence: CASSDGTDQTIEQFF. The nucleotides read TGTGCCAGCAGCGATGGGACAGACCAAACAATTGAGCAGTTCTTC.